One sample yielded the 15 T cell receptor beta chains listed below, sequenced in a study of cytotoxic CD8 clonotypes in ibrutinib-treated CLL. Assay: immunoSEQ multiplex PCR; the TCRdb copy retains only in-frame clones and omits some. The table has about 97,000 clones, more than 75% seen once. Source: PBMCs, taken after 12 months of ibrutinib treatment. These receptors originate from a human donor with chronic lymphocytic leukemia.

The V and J genes are TRBV10-3 and TRBJ1-5; D possibly corresponds to TRBD1 (6 bases). The CDR3 extends over 13 amino acids. Germline CDR1 and CDR2: ENHRY and SYGVKD. V lost 3 bases and J lost 4, with 7 bases in between. CDR3 loop: CAISEDRNQPQHF. DNA of the CDR3: TGTGCCATCAGTGAAGACAGGAATCAGCCCCAGCATTTT.

The V gene is TRBV30, the J gene TRBJ1-1; tentatively, D is TRBD1 (5 bases). CDR3 length equals 12 residues. The germline V gene has CDR1 GTSNPN and CDR2 SVGIG (reference sequence). The V end lost 4 bases, the J end lost 6 bases, and 12 bases lay between the germline ends. CDR3 DNA: TGTGCCTGGACGCAGGGTTTGGCTGAAGCTTTCTTT. Its protein is CAWTQGLAEAFF.

The chain couples TRBV6-1 to TRBJ2-7; 8 positions match TRBD1. Germline CDR1 and CDR2: MNHNS and SASEGT. CDR3 length: 17 residues. V lost 5 bases to trimming and J lost 3 bases; unmatched junction nucleotides: 15. CDR3 bases: TGTGCCAGCAGTAAAGGGGCAGGGGGCGCCTTGAACTACGAGCAGTACTTC. Its protein product is CASSKGAGGALNYEQYF.

V gene TRBV27 combines with J gene TRBJ1-6; D may be TRBD1 (6 bases). V was shortened by 4 bases and J by 8 bases, with 9 bases between the two germline ends. CDR3 size: 13 residues. The V gene's germline CDR1 is MNHEY and CDR2 SMNVEV (reference sequence). CDR3 in amino acids: CASSWQGHSPLHF. CDR3 DNA: TGTGCCAGCAGTTGGCAGGGGCATTCACCCCTCCACTTT.

The chain employs TRBV30 and TRBJ2-6; D is undetermined. This CDR3 region has 16 residues. The germline V gene encodes CDR1 GTSNPN and CDR2 SVGIG (reference sequence). Trimming pared 1 base from V and 0 bases from J, leaving 10 bases between. The CDR3 loop reads CAWSGVRDSGANVLTF. For the CDR3, the DNA is TGTGCCTGGAGTGGAGTAAGAGACTCTGGGGCCAACGTCCTGACTTTC.

The gene calls are TRBV5-4 and TRBJ2-5; D gene uncertain. The CDR3 is made up of 13 amino acids. Germline loops: CDR1 SGHNT, CDR2 YYREEE (reference sequence). V shed 1 base and J shed 3 bases, with 7 bases lying between them. CDR3 coding DNA: TGTGCCAGCAGCTTGCTTGCGGAAGAGACCCAGTACTTC. Translation gives CASSLLAEETQYF. The full variable domain, completed using reference TRBV5-4 and TRBJ2-5, is ETGVTQSPTHLIKTRGQQVTLRCSSQSGHNTVSWYQQALGQGPQFIFQYYREEENGRGNFPPRFSGLQFPNYSSELNVNALELDDSALYLCASSLLAEETQYFGPGTRLLVL.

The chain links TRBV6-6 to TRBJ1-5; tentatively, D is TRBD1 (5 bases). CDR3 length: 16 residues. Germline lookup yields CDR1 MNHNY and CDR2 SVGAGI (reference sequence). Trimming took 6 bases from V and 0 from J, leaving 15 bases between them. CDR3 loop: CASSFGQADSNQPQHF. Here the CDR3 DNA reads TGTGCCAGCAGCTTTGGACAAGCCGATAGCAATCAGCCCCAGCATTTT.

Only one count was recorded for this clone. The chain uses TRBV9 and TRBJ1-4; tentative D call: TRBD1 (6 bases). CDR3 length equals 15 residues. Germline loops: CDR1 SGDLS, CDR2 YYNGEE. V lost 7 bases and J lost 6, with 19 bases in between. The CDR3 DNA reads as TGTGCCAGCCACGTCGATCACCAGGGGTATGAAAAACTGTTTTTT. The encoded protein is CASHVDHQGYEKLFF.

The CDR3 region has the DNA TGTGCCAGCAGCTTAAATTCGGGAAACGAGCAGTACTTC. As protein: CASSLNSGNEQYF. This chain uses TRBV7-9 with TRBJ2-7; tentatively, D is TRBD2 (5 bases). The CDR3 is 13 residues long. Trimming stripped 2 bases from V and 5 bases from J, with 10 bases between. Germline lookup yields CDR1 SEHNR and CDR2 FQNEAQ (reference sequence).

This clone was seen a handful of times. The chain carries TRBV5-4 and TRBJ1-6, with D possibly matching TRBD1 (6 bases). V shed 5 bases and J shed 10 bases, with 19 bases lying between them. The CDR3 sequence is 15 residues long. CDR1 and CDR2 (germline): SGHNT, YYREEE (reference sequence). CDR3 sequence reads: CASRSSQGLGSPLHF. CDR3 coding DNA: TGTGCCAGCAGGAGCTCACAGGGTCTGGGCTCACCCCTCCACTTT.

The chain is built from TRBV6-6 and TRBJ1-6, with 7 bases aligning to TRBD1. This CDR3 is built from 12 residues. V lost 7 bases to trimming and J lost 8 bases; unmatched junction nucleotides: 2. Germline V lookup: CDR1 MNHNY, CDR2 SVGAGI (reference sequence). The CDR3 region has the DNA TGTGCCAGCACGGGACAGTATTCACCCCTCCACTTT. It codes for CASTGQYSPLHF.

The V and J genes are TRBV29-1 and TRBJ2-7, with 7 bases fitting TRBD2. The CDR3 runs 14 residues. V lost 1 base, J lost 1 base, and 4 bases stayed unmatched. Germline CDR1 SQVTM, CDR2 ANQGSEA. In DNA form, the CDR3 reads TGCAGCGTTGAAGTGGGGCGGGGGTCCTACGAGCAGTACTTC. Encoded protein: CSVEVGRGSYEQYF.

The chain combines TRBV21-1 with TRBJ2-7. TRBV21-1 is described as a pseudogene. The CDR3 consists of 17 residues. In nucleotides, the CDR3 is TGTGCCAGCAGCAAAGGGGGTCTGGGGTCGAGGACCTACGAGCAGTACTTC. Translating it yields CASSKGGLGSRTYEQYF.

This clone was recorded only once. The J gene is TRBJ1-1, the V gene TRBV14, with a tentative D call TRBD1 (5 bases). This CDR3 is built from 14 residues. CDR1 and CDR2 from the germline V gene are SGHDN and FVKESK. The ends were cut back, 4 bases at V and 4 bases at J, with 13 bases in the middle. The CDR3 DNA reads TGTGCCAGCAGCCGGACGACGGGGGGCACTGAAGCTTTCTTT. Translated: CASSRTTGGTEAFF.

This clone occurred a few times. The chain has TRBV7-2 and TRBJ1-2, with 11 bases identical to TRBD1. V gave up 5 bases and J gave up 6 bases; unmatched junction bases: 14. The germline CDR1 and CDR2 sequences are SGHTA and FQGNSA. The CDR3 has 17 amino acids. The CDR3 is CASSRRNRGQGEDGYTF. In DNA, the CDR3 is TGTGCCAGCAGCCGCCGCAACCGGGGACAGGGGGAGGATGGCTACACCTTC.